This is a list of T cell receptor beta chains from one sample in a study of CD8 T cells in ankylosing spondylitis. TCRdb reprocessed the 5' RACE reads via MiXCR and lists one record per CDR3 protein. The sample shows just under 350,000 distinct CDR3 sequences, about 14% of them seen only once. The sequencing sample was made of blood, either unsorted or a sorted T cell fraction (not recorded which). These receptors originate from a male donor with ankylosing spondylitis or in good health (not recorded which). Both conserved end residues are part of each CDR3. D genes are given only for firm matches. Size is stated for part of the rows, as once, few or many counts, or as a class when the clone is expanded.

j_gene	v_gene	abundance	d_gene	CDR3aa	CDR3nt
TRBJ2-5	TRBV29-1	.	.	CSVEEGAETQYF	TGCAGCGTTGAGGAGGGGGCGGAGACCCAGTACTTC
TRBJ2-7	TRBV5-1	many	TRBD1	CASRVGTGLYEQYF	TGCGCCAGCAGAGTTGGGACAGGGCTCTACGAGCAGTACTTC
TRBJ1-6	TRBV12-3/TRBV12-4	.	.	CASSLGTTNSPLHF	TGTGCCAGCAGTTTGGGAACCACTAATTCACCCCTCCACTTT
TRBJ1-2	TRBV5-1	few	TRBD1	CASSWGTVLDYGYTF	TGCGCCAGCAGCTGGGGGACAGTCCTAGACTATGGCTACACCTTC
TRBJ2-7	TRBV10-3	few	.	CAISPRDRPYEQYF	TGTGCCATCAGTCCCCGAGACAGACCCTACGAGCAGTACTTC
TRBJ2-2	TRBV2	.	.	CASSRLGRTGELFF	TGTGCCAGCAGCCGGCTGGGCCGCACCGGGGAGCTGTTTTTT
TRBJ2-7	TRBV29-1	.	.	CSVVSPGYHEQYF	TGCAGCGTTGTTTCCCCAGGGTATCACGAGCAGTACTTC
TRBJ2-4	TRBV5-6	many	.	CASSLQGRGVLGIQYF	TGTGCCAGCAGCTTGCAGGGCAGGGGAGTTCTTGGCATTCAGTACTTC
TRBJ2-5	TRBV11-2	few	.	CASSLGQGVGETQYF	TGTGCCAGCAGCTTAGGGCAGGGAGTGGGAGAGACCCAGTACTTC
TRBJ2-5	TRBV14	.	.	CASSQYSETQYF	TGTGCCAGCAGCCAATACTCCGAGACCCAGTACTTC